The clone carrying this TCR beta chain was seen only a few times. What it binds is unknown. The data stem from a study of follicular helper T cells after annual influenza vaccination. General study findings and limits: Plasmablast frequency change correlated with clonality change in ICOS+CD38+ cTfh.

V was clipped by 2 bases and J by 4 bases, with 15 bases between them. This CDR3 spans 15 amino acids. The V gene's germline CDR1 is MDHEN and CDR2 SYDVKM. Some clones are missing from TCRdb's copy, which holds only in-frame ones; the method was immunoSEQ multiplex PCR. The sample contains 5,000 to 6,500 clones, roughly 85% of which appear only once. The time point was: 2015-2016 season, pre-vaccination. Subjects lived in the community and lacked influenza vaccine within the prior 6 months. This specimen consisted of CXCR5- memory CD4+ T cells sorted from blood, obtained on the day of influenza vaccination. The chain has TRBV28 and TRBJ2-7; D remains ambiguous. The receptor was isolated from an adult who received the influenza vaccine. The CDR3 protein is CASSLTAASRYEQYF. In nucleotides, the CDR3 is TGTGCCAGCAGTTTAACTGCGGCGAGTCGATACGAGCAGTACTTC.